This record looks at one T cell receptor beta chain sequence and its context. The antigen is undetermined. After extraction with the RNeasy kit, roughly 0.45 to 1 ug of the RNA was reverse transcribed using random hexamers. The immunoSEQ assay covered 54 Vbeta and 13 Jbeta segments for CDR3. One entry per CDR3 protein results from TCRdb running MiXCR on the immunoSEQ multiplex PCR reads. The sample yields 150,000 or so distinct CDR3 sequences, 95% seen once. This sample stems from a study of CD8 T cells in Susac syndrome. Study-level findings and limits: It was acknowledged in the study that the number of individuals who were included in its TCR sequencing and HLA analysis was relatively small.

CDR3 length: 13 amino acids. Per germline, CDR1 LNHDA and CDR2 SQIVND (reference sequence). V lost 5 bases to trimming and J lost 5 bases; unmatched junction nucleotides: 5. Sequencing of TCR beta, carried out with a high-throughput approach, was applied to CD8+ and CD4+ T cells from the blood. The CD8+ and CD4+ T cells were isolated magnetically using a negative isolation approach, whereas the TEMRA cells were enriched by FACS. The rearrangement links TRBV19 to TRBJ2-5; TRBD2 aligns across 7 bases. The sequence was collected from a human donor with multiple sclerosis. Source material: CD8+ T cells from PBMCs. CDR3 DNA: TGTGCCAGTAGTGGAATCGGGGGGGAGACCCAGTACTTC. It specifies CASSGIGGETQYF.